The rows below give T cell receptor beta chains drawn from one sample of a study of response to subunit inactivated influenza vaccine. From the RT-PCR reads, TCRdb called clonotypes with MiXCR, one entry per CDR3 protein. The data show approximately 700,000 distinct CDR3 sequences, with around a sixth seen just once and about 9.9% held by the top ten. Sequenced here: PBMCs from blood, sampled roughly 12 days after vaccination. These TCRs come from a man in his fifties or sixties who received an inactivated influenza vaccine. The CDR3 runs from the conserved cysteine through the conserved F or W. Each record gives: J gene, clone size, V gene, D gene, CDR3 protein, CDR3 DNA. D genes are given only for firm matches. The size of a clone is reported for some rows only, either as once, few or many, or as a class for expanded clones.

TRBJ2-7	NA	TRBV20-1	TRBD2	CSATSGYYYEQYF	TGCAGTGCTACTAGCGGTTATTACTACGAGCAGTACTTC
TRBJ2-3	few	TRBV20-1	TRBD2	CSAGAGGPPDTQYF	TGCAGTGCTGGGGCGGGAGGGCCCCCAGATACGCAGTATTTT
TRBJ2-6	NA	TRBV4-1	NA	CASSQDVGAGANVLTF	TGCGCCAGCAGCCAAGATGTCGGGGCCGGGGCCAACGTCCTGACTTTC
TRBJ2-3	few	TRBV20-1	NA	CSANPPPADTQYF	TGCAGTGCTAATCCCCCCCCCGCAGATACGCAGTATTTT
TRBJ2-6	NA	TRBV28	NA	CASRAVGANVLTF	TGTGCCAGCAGGGCCGTTGGGGCCAACGTCCTGACTTTC
TRBJ2-1	once	TRBV12-3/TRBV12-4	NA	CASSQQELASNEQFF	TGTGCCAGCAGTCAACAGGAACTAGCTTCCAATGAGCAGTTCTTC
TRBJ2-2	few	TRBV7-2	TRBD1	CASSLRGLYTGELFF	TGTGCCAGCAGCTTGAGGGGGCTGTACACCGGGGAGCTGTTTTTT
TRBJ2-2	few	TRBV5-1	NA	CASSLESYHTGELFF	TGCGCCAGCAGCTTGGAGTCCTATCACACCGGGGAGCTGTTTTTT
TRBJ2-7	few	TRBV28	NA	CASSFPDTLYEQYF	TGTGCCAGCAGTTTTCCGGACACGCTCTACGAGCAGTACTTC
TRBJ2-5	few	TRBV19	NA	CASSIAREETQYF	TGTGCCAGTAGTATCGCCAGGGAAGAGACCCAGTACTTC
TRBJ2-6	NA	TRBV15	NA	CATSRGATGANVLTF	TGTGCCACCAGCAGAGGGGCGACTGGGGCCAACGTCCTGACTTTC
TRBJ2-5	NA	TRBV11-1	NA	CASEETGIRETQYF	TGTGCCAGTGAGGAAACAGGGATACGAGAGACCCAGTACTTC
TRBJ1-6	many	TRBV27	NA	CASSSSSYNSPLHF	TGTGCCAGCAGCTCCAGCTCCTATAATTCACCCCTCCACTTT
TRBJ1-5	NA	TRBV19	NA	CASLGRDAQPQHF	TGTGCCAGCCTAGGAAGGGACGCTCAGCCCCAGCATTTT
TRBJ2-1	NA	TRBV20-1	TRBD1	CSATDRGDEQFF	TGCAGTGCTACGGACAGGGGGGATGAGCAGTTCTTC
TRBJ2-7	few	TRBV12-3/TRBV12-4	NA	CASSLGYGSRDEQYF	TGTGCCAGCAGTTTAGGATACGGGAGTCGGGACGAGCAGTACTTC
TRBJ2-7	NA	TRBV10-3	TRBD2	CAISSMASGDSYEQYF	TGTGCCATCAGCTCCATGGCCAGCGGGGACTCCTACGAGCAGTACTTC
TRBJ1-1	few	TRBV4-1	TRBD1	CASSHSGTGVSLGEAFF	TGCGCCAGCAGCCATTCCGGGACAGGGGTTTCGTTAGGTGAAGCTTTCTTT
TRBJ1-2	few	TRBV4-2	TRBD1	CASSHPDRVSGYTF	TGTGCCAGCAGCCACCCGGACAGGGTGTCCGGCTACACCTTC
TRBJ2-5	many	TRBV20-1	NA	CSAEASADSHNTQYF	TGCAGTGCTGAGGCTTCGGCGGATTCACATAATACCCAGTACTTC
TRBJ2-5	NA	TRBV7-9	NA	CASSFTQVETQYF	TGTGCCAGCAGCTTCACCCAAGTCGAGACCCAGTACTTC
TRBJ2-1	few	TRBV9	NA	CASSAPWGNEQFF	TGTGCCAGCAGCGCCCCATGGGGTAATGAGCAGTTCTTC
TRBJ2-7	NA	TRBV4-3	NA	CASSQGRSRGGEQYF	TGCGCCAGCAGCCAAGGAAGGAGTAGGGGGGGCGAGCAGTACTTC
TRBJ2-3	NA	TRBV6-2/TRBV6-3	TRBD2	CASSLTSGTSTDTQYF	TGTGCCAGCAGTTTGACTAGCGGAACTAGCACAGATACGCAGTATTTT
TRBJ1-1	few	TRBV6-1	TRBD1	CASRTRTGGSTEAFF	TGTGCCAGCAGAACCCGGACAGGGGGGAGCACTGAAGCTTTCTTT
TRBJ2-7	NA	TRBV6-5	NA	CASSYRAAYEQYF	TGTGCCAGCAGTTACAGGGCGGCCTACGAGCAGTACTTC
TRBJ1-4	few	TRBV4-2	NA	CASSHLREIHQKGLFF	TGTGCCAGCAGCCATCTAAGGGAGATCCACCAAAAGGGACTGTTTTTT
TRBJ2-1	few	TRBV5-1	NA	CASRSERHEQFF	TGCGCCAGCAGATCTGAGCGCCATGAGCAGTTCTTC
TRBJ2-1	NA	TRBV3-1	NA	CASSRPLYNEQFF	TGTGCCAGCAGCCGACCACTGTACAATGAGCAGTTCTTC
TRBJ2-1	NA	TRBV3-1	NA	CASTQRAGNEQFF	TGTGCCAGCACCCAAAGGGCTGGGAATGAGCAGTTCTTC
TRBJ2-5	few	TRBV20-1	NA	CRGTNQETQYF	TGCAGGGGGACAAACCAAGAGACCCAGTACTTC
TRBJ2-5	many	TRBV29-1	NA	CSVGPRGSPETQYF	TGCAGCGTTGGTCCCAGGGGTAGTCCAGAGACCCAGTACTTC
TRBJ2-1	few	TRBV7-9	TRBD1	CASSPTGGRWYEQFF	TGTGCCAGCAGCCCAACAGGGGGGAGGTGGTATGAGCAGTTCTTC
TRBJ2-3	few	TRBV29-1	NA	CSVDKDNTDTQYF	TGCAGCGTGGACAAAGATAACACAGATACGCAGTATTTT
TRBJ1-1	few	TRBV18	TRBD1	CASSPPTGGNTEAFF	TGTGCCAGCTCACCACCGACAGGGGGGAACACTGAAGCTTTCTTT
TRBJ2-1	few	TRBV7-9	TRBD1	CASSLTGTGVDEQFF	TGTGCCAGCAGCTTGACCGGGACAGGGGTGGATGAGCAGTTCTTC
TRBJ2-5	many	TRBV4-2	TRBD1	CASSQDRETQYF	TGTGCCAGCAGCCAGGACAGGGAGACCCAGTACTTC
TRBJ2-5	NA	TRBV7-2	TRBD2	CASSLRAGDVETQYF	TGTGCCAGCAGCTTGAGAGCGGGAGACGTAGAGACCCAGTACTTC
TRBJ2-1	few	TRBV4-2	NA	CASSRDTGEHSYNEQFF	TGTGCCAGCAGCCGGGACACCGGGGAGCACTCCTACAATGAGCAGTTCTTC
TRBJ1-4	NA	TRBV7-9	NA	CASSVSLWAANEKLFF	TGTGCCAGCAGCGTCTCCTTATGGGCGGCTAATGAAAAACTGTTTTTT
TRBJ2-5	NA	TRBV20-1	TRBD2	CSAGGGAETQYF	TGCAGTGCCGGCGGGGGGGCAGAGACCCAGTACTTC
TRBJ1-2	few	TRBV29-1	TRBD1	CSVKGTESVYGYTF	TGCAGCGTCAAAGGGACAGAATCTGTCTATGGCTACACCTTC
TRBJ1-5	NA	TRBV24-1	TRBD1	CATSDGTDSNQPQHF	TGTGCCACCAGTGATGGGACAGATAGCAATCAGCCCCAGCATTTT
TRBJ2-3	few	TRBV6-1	TRBD1	CASSPFGAGGSTDTQYF	TGTGCCAGCTCGCCTTTCGGTGCAGGGGGCAGCACAGATACGCAGTATTTT
TRBJ1-4	NA	TRBV9	TRBD1	CASSEGTGADEKLFF	TGTGCCAGCAGCGAAGGGACAGGGGCTGATGAAAAACTGTTTTTT
TRBJ2-1	few	TRBV5-1	TRBD2	CASSLEGTSGGGNEQFF	TGCGCCAGCAGCTTGGAGGGGACTAGCGGGGGAGGTAATGAGCAGTTCTTC
TRBJ2-5	NA	TRBV7-2	NA	CASSRMRTQETQYF	TGTGCCAGCAGCCGGATGCGAACCCAAGAGACCCAGTACTTC
TRBJ2-7	NA	TRBV4-3	NA	CASSQDYHATPYEQYF	TGCGCCAGCAGCCAAGATTACCACGCTACCCCCTACGAGCAGTACTTC
TRBJ2-7	NA	TRBV7-2	TRBD2	CASSLTGTTQRLEQYF	TGTGCCAGCAGCCTTACCGGGACTACCCAGCGGCTCGAGCAGTACTTC
TRBJ2-2	few	TRBV5-3	TRBD1	CARSCQTGGTFNTGELFF	TGTGCCAGAAGCTGTCAAACAGGGGGCACCTTTAACACCGGGGAGCTGTTTTTT
TRBJ2-3	NA	TRBV5-1	TRBD2	CASSLERGGSDTQYF	TGCGCCAGCAGCTTGGAGCGGGGGGGTTCAGATACGCAGTATTTT
TRBJ2-1	NA	TRBV7-9	NA	CASSRLRYNEQFF	TGTGCCAGCAGCCGCTTGCGTTACAATGAGCAGTTCTTC
TRBJ1-2	NA	TRBV20-1	NA	CSAGNYGYTF	TGCAGTGCTGGAAACTATGGCTACACCTTC